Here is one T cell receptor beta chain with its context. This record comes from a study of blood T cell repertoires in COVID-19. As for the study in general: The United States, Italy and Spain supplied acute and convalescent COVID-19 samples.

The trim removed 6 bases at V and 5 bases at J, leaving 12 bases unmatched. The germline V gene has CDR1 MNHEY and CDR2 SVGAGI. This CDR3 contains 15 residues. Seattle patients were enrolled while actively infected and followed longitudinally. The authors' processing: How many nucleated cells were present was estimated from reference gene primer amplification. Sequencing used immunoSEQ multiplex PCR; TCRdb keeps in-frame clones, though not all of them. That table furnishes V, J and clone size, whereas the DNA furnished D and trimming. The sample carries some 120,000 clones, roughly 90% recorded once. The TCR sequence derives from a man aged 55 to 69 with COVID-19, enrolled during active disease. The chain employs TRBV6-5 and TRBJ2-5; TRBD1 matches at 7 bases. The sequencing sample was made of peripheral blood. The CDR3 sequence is CASRDIGQVGETQYF. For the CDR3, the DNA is TGTGCCAGCAGAGACATCGGACAGGTCGGGGAGACCCAGTACTTC.